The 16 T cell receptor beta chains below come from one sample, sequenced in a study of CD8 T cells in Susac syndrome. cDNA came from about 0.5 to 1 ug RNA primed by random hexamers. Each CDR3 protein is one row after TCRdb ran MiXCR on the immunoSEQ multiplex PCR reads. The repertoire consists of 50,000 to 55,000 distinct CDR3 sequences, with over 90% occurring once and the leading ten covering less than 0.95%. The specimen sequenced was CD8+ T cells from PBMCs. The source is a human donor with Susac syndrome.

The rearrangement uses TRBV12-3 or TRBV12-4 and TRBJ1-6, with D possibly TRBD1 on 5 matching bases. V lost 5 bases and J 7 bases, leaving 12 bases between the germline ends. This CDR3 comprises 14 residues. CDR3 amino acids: CASSPSGGNSPLHF. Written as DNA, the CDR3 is TGTGCCAGCAGTCCTTCGGGGGGGAATTCACCCCTCCACTTT.

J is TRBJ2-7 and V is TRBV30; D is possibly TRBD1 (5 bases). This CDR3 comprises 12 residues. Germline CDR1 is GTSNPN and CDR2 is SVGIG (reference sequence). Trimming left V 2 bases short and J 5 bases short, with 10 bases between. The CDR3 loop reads CAWSLAGNEQYF. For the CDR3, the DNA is TGTGCCTGGAGTCTGGCAGGGAACGAGCAGTACTTC.

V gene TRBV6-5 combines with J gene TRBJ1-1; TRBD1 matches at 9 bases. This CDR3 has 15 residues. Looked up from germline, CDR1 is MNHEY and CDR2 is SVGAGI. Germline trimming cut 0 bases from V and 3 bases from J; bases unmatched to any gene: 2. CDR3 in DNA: TGTGCCAGCAGTTACTCGACAGGGGGGGACACTGAAGCTTTCTTT. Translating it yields CASSYSTGGDTEAFF.

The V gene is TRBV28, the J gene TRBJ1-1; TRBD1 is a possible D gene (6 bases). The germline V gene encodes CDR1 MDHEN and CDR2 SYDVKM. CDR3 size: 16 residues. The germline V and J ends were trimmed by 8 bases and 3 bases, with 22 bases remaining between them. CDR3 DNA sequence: TGTGCCAGCGGGGGCGAGAGACGCTGGACAGACACTGAAGCTTTCTTT. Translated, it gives CASGGERRWTDTEAFF.

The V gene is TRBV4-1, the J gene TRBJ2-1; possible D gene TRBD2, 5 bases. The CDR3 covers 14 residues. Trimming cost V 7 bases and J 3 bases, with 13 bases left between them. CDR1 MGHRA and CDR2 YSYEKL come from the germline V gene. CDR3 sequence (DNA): TGCGCCAGCAAGGAGGACTTACTCTACAATGAGCAGTTCTTC. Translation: CASKEDLLYNEQFF.

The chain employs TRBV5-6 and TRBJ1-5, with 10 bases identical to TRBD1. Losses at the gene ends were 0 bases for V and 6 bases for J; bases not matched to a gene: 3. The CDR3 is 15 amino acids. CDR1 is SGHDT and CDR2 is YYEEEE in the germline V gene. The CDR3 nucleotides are TGTGCCAGCAGCTTGGGGACAGGGGGGATTCAGCCCCAGCATTTT. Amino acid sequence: CASSLGTGGIQPQHF.

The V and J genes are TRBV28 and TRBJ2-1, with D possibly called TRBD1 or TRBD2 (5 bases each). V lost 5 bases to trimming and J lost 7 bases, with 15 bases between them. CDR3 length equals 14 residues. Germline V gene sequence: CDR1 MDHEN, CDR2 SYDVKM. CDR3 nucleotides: TGTGCCAGCAGTCCTGGCTCAGAGGGGAATGAGCAGTTCTTC. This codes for CASSPGSEGNEQFF.

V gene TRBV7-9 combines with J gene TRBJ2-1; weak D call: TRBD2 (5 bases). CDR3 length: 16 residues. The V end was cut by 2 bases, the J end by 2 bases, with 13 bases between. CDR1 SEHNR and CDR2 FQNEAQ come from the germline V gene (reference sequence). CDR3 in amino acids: CASSLFDYGPYNEQFF. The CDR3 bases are TGTGCCAGCAGCTTATTCGACTACGGCCCCTACAATGAGCAGTTCTTC.

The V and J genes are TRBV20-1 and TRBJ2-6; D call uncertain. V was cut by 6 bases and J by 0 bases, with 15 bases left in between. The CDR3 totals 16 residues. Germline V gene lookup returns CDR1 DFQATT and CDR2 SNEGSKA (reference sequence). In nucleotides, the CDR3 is TGCAGTGCCCCGCCGGCAAGCTACTCTGGGGCCAACGTCCTGACTTTC. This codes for CSAPPASYSGANVLTF.

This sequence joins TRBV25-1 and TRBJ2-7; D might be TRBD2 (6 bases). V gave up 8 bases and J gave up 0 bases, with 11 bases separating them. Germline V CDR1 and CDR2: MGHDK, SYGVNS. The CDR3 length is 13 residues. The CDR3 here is CASGGTSSYEQYF. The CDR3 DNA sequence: TGTGCCAGCGGCGGGACGAGCTCCTACGAGCAGTACTTC.

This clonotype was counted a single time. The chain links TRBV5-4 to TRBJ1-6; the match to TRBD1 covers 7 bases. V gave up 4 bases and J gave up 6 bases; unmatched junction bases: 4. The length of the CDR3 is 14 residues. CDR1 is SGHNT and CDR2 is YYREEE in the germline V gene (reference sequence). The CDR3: CASSVDRVNSPLHF. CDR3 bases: TGTGCCAGCAGCGTCGACAGGGTTAATTCACCCCTCCACTTT.

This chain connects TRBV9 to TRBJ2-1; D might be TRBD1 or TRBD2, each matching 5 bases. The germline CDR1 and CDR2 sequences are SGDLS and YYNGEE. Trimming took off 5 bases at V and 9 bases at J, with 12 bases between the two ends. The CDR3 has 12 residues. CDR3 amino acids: CASSDPGGEQFF. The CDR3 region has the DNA TGTGCCAGCAGTGACCCTGGGGGTGAGCAGTTCTTC.

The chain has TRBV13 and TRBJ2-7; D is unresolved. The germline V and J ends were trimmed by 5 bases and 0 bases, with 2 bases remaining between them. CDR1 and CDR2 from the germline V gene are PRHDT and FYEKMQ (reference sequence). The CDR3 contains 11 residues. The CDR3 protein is CASSISYEQYF. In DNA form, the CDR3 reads TGTGCCAGCAGCATCTCCTACGAGCAGTACTTC.

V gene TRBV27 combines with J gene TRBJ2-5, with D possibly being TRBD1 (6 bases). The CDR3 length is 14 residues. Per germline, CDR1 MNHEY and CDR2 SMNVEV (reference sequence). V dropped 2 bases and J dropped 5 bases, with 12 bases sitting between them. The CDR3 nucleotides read TGTGCCAGCAGTTTACTTACAGGGCCCGAGACCCAGTACTTC. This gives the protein CASSLLTGPETQYF.

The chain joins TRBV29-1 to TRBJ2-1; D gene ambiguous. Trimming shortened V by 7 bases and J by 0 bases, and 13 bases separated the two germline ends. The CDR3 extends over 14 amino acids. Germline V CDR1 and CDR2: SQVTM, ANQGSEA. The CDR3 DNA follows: TGCAGCGCCCAGCGAGGCAACTCCTACAATGAGCAGTTCTTC. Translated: CSAQRGNSYNEQFF.

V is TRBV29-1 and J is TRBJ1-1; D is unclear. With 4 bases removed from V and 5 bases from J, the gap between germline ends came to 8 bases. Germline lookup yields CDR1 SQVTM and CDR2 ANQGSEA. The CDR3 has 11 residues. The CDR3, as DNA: TGCAGCGTTGGGCGGAGAACTGAAGCTTTCTTT. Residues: CSVGRRTEAFF.